The 3 T cell receptor beta chains in this list originate from one sample, sequenced in a study of response to subunit inactivated influenza vaccine. TCRdb reanalysed the RT-PCR reads using MiXCR and keeps one entry per CDR3 protein. The data contain 500,000 to 750,000 distinct CDR3 sequences, 12% to 15% of them seen just once; the ten biggest clones take up approximately 12%. The source was PBMCs from blood, collected 12 days after vaccination. These receptors all come from a man aged 50 to 59 who received an inactivated influenza vaccine.

This clonotype has more than one count but fewer than ten. The genes are TRBV2 and TRBJ2-7, with D tentatively TRBD1 (5 bases). CDR1 and CDR2 from the germline V gene are SNHLY and FYNNEI. The CDR3 is made up of 12 amino acids. Deletions cut 8 bases from V and 4 bases from J, with 12 bases between. Here the CDR3 reads CASDSYGYEQYF. The CDR3 DNA sequence: TGTGCCAGCGACAGTTATGGTTACGAGCAGTACTTC.

This chain joins TRBV5-1 and TRBJ2-1; TRBD1 matches 11 bases. The CDR3 runs 18 residues. In germline, CDR1 is SGHRS, CDR2 YFSETQ. Trimming cost V 4 bases and J 7 bases; bases outside gene matches: 16. The chain's CDR3 is CASSRGSWNRDRGNEQFF. DNA of the CDR3: TGCGCCAGCAGCCGGGGATCTTGGAACCGGGACAGGGGGAATGAGCAGTTCTTC.

Worth noting for this clonotype: One end of the junction fails to match germline, which may point to a read error. This chain links TRBV11-2 with TRBJ2-6; D possibly matches TRBD1 or TRBD2 (5 bases each). This CDR3 is built from 17 residues. CDR1 is SGHAT and CDR2 is FQNNGV in the germline V gene. CDR3 in DNA: TGTGCCAGCAGCCCCCGAGGGCAGAACTCTGGGGCCAACGTCCTGAGTTTC. As protein: CASSPRGQNSGANVLSF.